This TCR beta chain was sequenced during a study of blood T cell repertoires in COVID-19. Study in general: Nucleic acid was either cDNA or gDNA, and it came from T cells, B-cell-depleted T cells, or PBMCs.

The data were produced by immunoSEQ multiplex PCR, yet TCRdb's version contains in-frame clones alone and is incomplete. The sample has roughly 170,000 clones; about 85% are singletons. Trimming took 6 bases from V and 6 from J; bases not matched to a gene: 12. Germline V gives CDR1 SGHRS, CDR2 YFSETQ. This CDR3 spans 15 amino acids. The sequence was obtained from a man aged 55 to 70 with acute or convalescent COVID-19. The chain has TRBV5-1 and TRBJ1-1; 9 positions agree with TRBD1. The material sequenced was peripheral blood. In DNA form, the CDR3 reads TGCGCCAGCATCTTAGGGGGACAGGGTGGAGCTGAAGCTTTCTTT. Protein product: CASILGGQGGAEAFF.